This TCR beta chain was sequenced during a study of T cell repertoires in cytomegalovirus infection. Ten or more counts support this clonotype. MiXCR was run by TCRdb on the reads, yielding one entry per CDR3 protein. Of around 550,000 distinct CDR3 sequences listed, roughly 29% are singletons. Germline CDR1 and CDR2: SGHTA and FQGNSA. Losses at the gene ends were 0 bases for V and 0 bases for J; bases not matched to a gene: 1. This CDR3 is 16 amino acids long. The sequence derives from a human donor in good health (CMV status not recorded). Some clones in this sample may be carry-over from other donors' samples. Material: PBMCs. V gene TRBV7-2 combines with J gene TRBJ2-2, with 7 bases fitting TRBD2. The CDR3 nucleotides are TGTGCCAGCAGCTTAGCGGGGAGGGCGAACACCGGGGAGCTGTTTTTT. This translates into CASSLAGRANTGELFF.